The rows below give T cell receptor beta chains drawn from one sample of a study of cytomegalovirus exposure and HLA in healthy donors. TCRdb's copy holds only in-frame clones and misses some; the assay was immunoSEQ multiplex PCR. The repertoire includes approximately 100,000 clones, roughly 82% of them detected once, and 0.9% to 1.5% sits in the top ten. The sequenced sample was PBMCs. Receptors were obtained from a woman aged 18-29 years in good health and CMV-seronegative. Both conserved end residues are part of each CDR3. D genes are given only for firm matches. Rows give clone size only sometimes, using once, few, many, or a class for an expanded clone.

V gene	J gene	clone size	D gene	CDR3 DNA	CDR3 protein
TRBV7-2	TRBJ2-1	.	TRBD2	TGTGCCAGCAGCGTAAGCCTAGCGGGGGCCTTGAATGAGCAGTTCTTC	CASSVSLAGALNEQFF
TRBV5-6	TRBJ1-1	few	.	TGTGCCAGCAGCTTCGGGGGTCCCCAAGCTTTCTTT	CASSFGGPQAFF
TRBV7-9	TRBJ2-3	once	TRBD2	TGTGCCAGCAGCTTAGCGGCTGGGGGGGCAGATACGCAGTATTTT	CASSLAAGGADTQYF
TRBV7-2	TRBJ1-3	.	TRBD1	TGTGCCAGCAGCCGGACAGGGGTTTCTCTCGCTGGAAACACCATATATTTT	CASSRTGVSLAGNTIYF
TRBV6-1	TRBJ2-1	.	TRBD2	TGTGCCAGCAGTGACGTCATGGCGGGAGGGCCTAAGTTCTTC	CASSDVMAGGPKFF
TRBV4-1	TRBJ2-4	.	.	TGCGCCAGCAGCCAAGCCTCCCTCGACAGTCTAGCCAAAAACATTCAGTACTTC	CASSQASLDSLAKNIQYF
TRBV19	TRBJ1-1	.	.	TGTGCCAGTAGTATTTGGGAAGGGGAGAACACTGAAGCTTTCTTT	CASSIWEGENTEAFF
TRBV6-5	TRBJ2-7	.	.	TGTGCCACCAGAATCCTGACAGGTAAAGGCGAGCAGTACTTC	CATRILTGKGEQYF
TRBV13	TRBJ2-1	.	.	TGTGCCAGCAGCGACCTAGCAGTAGGTTCCTACAATGAGCAGTTCTTC	CASSDLAVGSYNEQFF
TRBV6-4	TRBJ2-2	medium-sized	TRBD2	TGTGCCAGCAGCCGGACTAGCGACACCGGGGAGCTGTTTTTT	CASSRTSDTGELFF
TRBV9	TRBJ2-1	.	.	TGTGCCAGCAGCGTAGCTCTGAGCGGCTCCTACAATGAGCAGTTCTTC	CASSVALSGSYNEQFF
TRBV9	TRBJ2-7	.	TRBD1	TGTGCCAGCAGCCGTTGGGACAGCTCCTACGAGCAGTACTTC	CASSRWDSSYEQYF
TRBV5-4	TRBJ2-7	.	TRBD1	TGTGCCAGCAGCCTAGCCGGGACAGGATTTTACGAGCAGTACTTC	CASSLAGTGFYEQYF
TRBV6-5	TRBJ1-1	.	.	TGTGCCAGCAACAGACAGGCTGAAGCTTTCTTT	CASNRQAEAFF
TRBV6-6	TRBJ1-2	once	.	TGTGCCAGCAGTTACTCGAGGACTCAAGAGGGTGGCTACACCTTC	CASSYSRTQEGGYTF
TRBV5-6	TRBJ2-5	.	.	TGTGCCAGCAGCTTAGCGCCAAGCCGACTACAAGAGACCCAGTACTTC	CASSLAPSRLQETQYF
TRBV5-1	TRBJ2-4	.	TRBD1	TGCGCCAGCAGCAGAACCAGCACCGGGACAGGGGTGTACTTC	CASSRTSTGTGVYF
TRBV19	TRBJ2-3	.	TRBD1	TGTGCCAGTAGGAGGGGACAGGGGGGGTTCGATACGCAGTATTTT	CASRRGQGGFDTQYF
TRBV19	TRBJ1-3	.	TRBD1	TGTGCCAGTAGTCCAAGACAGGGGAGCGGAAACACCATATATTTT	CASSPRQGSGNTIYF
TRBV4-1	TRBJ2-3	.	.	TGCGCCAGCAGCCAAGTGGTTTGGGACACCAGCACAGATACGCAGTATTTT	CASSQVVWDTSTDTQYF
TRBV6-1	TRBJ2-2	.	TRBD1	TGTGCCAGCCGACAGGGTAACACCGGGGAGCTGTTTTTT	CASRQGNTGELFF
TRBV27	TRBJ1-2	.	TRBD1	TGTGCCAGCAGTTTATTAGGGACAGGGGCTAACTATGGCTACACCTTC	CASSLLGTGANYGYTF
TRBV6-1	TRBJ1-5	.	.	TGTGCCAGCAGTACAGACAGACAACAGCCCCAGCATTTT	CASSTDRQQPQHF
TRBV6-1	TRBJ2-4	few	TRBD2	TGTGCCAGCAGTGATGGACTAGCAGAGCAGTACTTC	CASSDGLAEQYF
TRBV29-1	TRBJ2-3	.	.	TGCAGCGTTGAAGGAAAATCTAGGAGGACAGATACGCAGTATTTT	CSVEGKSRRTDTQYF
TRBV7-2	TRBJ2-1	.	TRBD2	TGTGCCAGCAGCCTCCAAGGGCGGGGGGGCTGGGATGAGCAGTTCTTC	CASSLQGRGGWDEQFF
TRBV4-3	TRBJ2-2	.	TRBD2	TGCGCCAGCAGCCAAATTTTCACTAGCGGGAGTGACACCGGGGAGCTGTTTTTT	CASSQIFTSGSDTGELFF
TRBV7-9	TRBJ1-2	.	.	TGTTCCAGCAGCCTGGGACTCTATGGCTACACCTTC	CSSSLGLYGYTF
TRBV18	TRBJ2-1	.	.	TGTGCCAGCTCACGTCTGACAGGTGATGAGCAGTTCTTC	CASSRLTGDEQFF
TRBV12-5	TRBJ2-1	.	TRBD1	TGTGCTAGTGCCTTTCTTATTGGGACAGGGGCTTACAATGAGCAGTTCTTC	CASAFLIGTGAYNEQFF
TRBV28	TRBJ2-7	.	TRBD2	TGTGCCAGCAGCTCACCCAGCGGGACGGCATACGAGCAGTACTTC	CASSSPSGTAYEQYF
TRBV28	TRBJ2-1	.	TRBD1	TGTGCCAGCAGTTTCCCCAACAGGGGGCTCAGCTACAATGAGCAGTTCTTC	CASSFPNRGLSYNEQFF
TRBV27	TRBJ2-6	.	.	TGTGCCAGCAGTTTCTATACCCCAATCTCTGGGGCCAACGTCCTGACTTTC	CASSFYTPISGANVLTF
TRBV21-1	TRBJ2-7	.	.	TGTGCCAGCAGCAAATCTTCTTACAGGGGCGAGCAGTACTTC	CASSKSSYRGEQYF
TRBV9	TRBJ1-1	.	.	TGTGCCAGCAGCGTAGGGAGTGCGGGGGGCACTGAAGCTTTCTTT	CASSVGSAGGTEAFF
TRBV2	TRBJ2-5	.	.	TGTGCCAGCAGCAGAGTGAATGGGCGAGAAGAGACCCAGTACTTC	CASSRVNGREETQYF
TRBV7-2	TRBJ1-5	.	.	TGTGCCAGCAGCTTAGACAGGGGCAATCAGCCCCAGCATTTT	CASSLDRGNQPQHF
TRBV28	TRBJ2-7	.	.	TGTGCCAGCAGTTTTTCCGATCGGTACGAGCAGTACTTC	CASSFSDRYEQYF
TRBV6-6	TRBJ1-2	.	.	TGTGCCAGCAGCCTCTCTAACTATGGCTACACCTTC	CASSLSNYGYTF
TRBV5-1	TRBJ2-7	.	TRBD1	TGCGCCAGCAGCTCAAACACCGGGACAGTAGTATCCTACGAGCAGTACTTC	CASSSNTGTVVSYEQYF
TRBV7-2	TRBJ2-1	.	TRBD2	TGTGCCAGCAGCTTAGTATGGCTAGCGGGCCTTTACAATGAGCAGTTCTTC	CASSLVWLAGLYNEQFF
TRBV7-8	TRBJ2-7	.	.	TGTGCCAGCAGCTTAGCAGGGGGGGGCGGGTACTACGAGCAGTACTTC	CASSLAGGGGYYEQYF
TRBV18	TRBJ1-1	.	.	TGTGCCAGCTCACGGGGTCCAGGGGAATTGGCTTTCTTT	CASSRGPGELAFF
TRBV4-3	TRBJ1-1	.	.	TGCGCCAGCAGCCAAGATCTGGGGGGCACTGAAGCTTTCTTT	CASSQDLGGTEAFF
TRBV19	TRBJ2-1	.	TRBD2	TGTGCCAGCGCGGGAGAATGGCTAGCGGGAGTCGGGAGTGAGCAGTTCTTC	CASAGEWLAGVGSEQFF
TRBV27	TRBJ1-1	once	.	TGTGCCAGCAGTTTATCGGACTGGAACACTGAAGCTTTCTTT	CASSLSDWNTEAFF
TRBV19	TRBJ1-2	.	TRBD1	TGTGCCAGTGGACAGGGGGCAATCTATGGCTACACCTTC	CASGQGAIYGYTF
TRBV21-1	TRBJ1-2	.	.	TGTGCCAGCAGCAGAGGGATTAACGGGGACTATGGCTACACCTTC	CASSRGINGDYGYTF
TRBV7-8	TRBJ1-1	.	.	TGTGCCAGCAGCTCCCGGGTAACTGAAGCTTTCTTT	CASSSRVTEAFF
TRBV28	TRBJ1-1	.	.	TGTGCCAGCAGTGGAACGTTCACAGGGTCGGGGAACACTGAAGCTTTCTTT	CASSGTFTGSGNTEAFF
TRBV9	TRBJ1-5	.	.	TGTGCCAGCAGCTTGCGGGGTGGCAATCAGCCCCAGCATTTT	CASSLRGGNQPQHF